This record concerns one T cell receptor (beta chain) sequence. The antigen it binds to is not known. Per-base quality was not reported, and no clone a single base away is much larger than it. The data derive from a study of OX40 agonist ivuxolimab in advanced cancers. About the full investigation: Ivuxolimab, which targeted the costimulatory receptor OX40 (CD134), was an agonistic, fully human IgG2 monoclonal antibody. The paper covers the monotherapy dose-escalation part of the phase I ivuxolimab trial, which included N of about 56 patients. Prior anti-PD-1, anti-PD-L1 or anti-CTLA-4 therapy was permitted, and checkpoint inhibitors had been received by about 36% of dose-escalation patients. Among the approximately 54 dose-escalation patients, some 19 had hepatocellular carcinoma, roughly 15 melanoma, 9 renal cell carcinoma and 9 head and neck cancer. Intravenous ivuxolimab was administered to patients every 2 weeks at six dose levels: 0.01, 0.1, 0.3, 1.5, 3 and 10 mg/kg. The dose-escalation cohort was approximately 83% male with a mean age of about 60 years, ranging from roughly 23 to 90. Three dose-escalation patients achieved partial responses, one with hepatocellular carcinoma and two with cutaneous melanoma. The point of sequencing TCRbeta in the periphery was to test whether ivuxolimab changed TCR sequence diversity and drove clonal T-cell expansion. Results the study describes overall, beyond this receptor: Low levels of normalized T-cell clonal expansion were also seen in some nonresponding patients. After ivuxolimab, CD8+ T cells had more expanded clones than CD4+ T cells on average. Antigen specificity was not determined for the clonally expanded peripheral T cells. In partial responders in the 0.1-3.0 mg/kg groups, normalized peripheral clonal expansion was found to be among the lowest, especially among CD8+ T cells. At doses of 0.1 to 3.0 mg/kg, clonal expansion of both CD4+ and CD8+ T cells in blood was seen between baseline and week 6.

For sequencing of the TCRbeta CDR3 region, genomic DNA was extracted from the sorted cells. TCRbeta CDR3 regions were sequenced using the immunoSEQ Assay. As stored in TCRdb, this immuneACCESS dataset retains in-frame rearrangements with V and J assigned. A fraction of the clones does not appear; measured against another copy, unresolved V genes explain less than half of the discrepancy, and the remainder lacks a known reason. The sample data list approximately 35,000 clones, and 65% to 75% of these were observed just once. The ten largest account for around 12% of the sample. Patients with a history of autoimmune disease or receiving systemic immunosuppression were excluded from the trial. Peripheral blood for TCR sequencing was collected from all dose cohorts at baseline, on cycle 4 day 1, and on cycle 7 day 1. Samples came from an open-label, multicenter, first-in-human phase I dose-escalation trial of ivuxolimab. Adults with locally advanced or metastatic melanoma, renal cell carcinoma, hepatocellular carcinoma or head and neck squamous cell carcinoma were enrolled in the trial. CD4+ and CD8+ T cells were sorted separately from peripheral blood before TCR sequencing.

Source: CD4+ or CD8+ T cells sorted from blood, taken in a trial of the OX40 agonist ivuxolimab. This TCR came from an adult with an advanced solid tumor such as melanoma, head and neck, liver or kidney cancer.

This receptor carries the CDR3 CASSYETSSSYEQYF. The DNA is as follows: TGTGCCAGCAGTTACGAGACTAGCTCCTCCTACGAGCAGTACTTC. Recombination connected TRBV6-6 to TRBJ2-7, and 7 junction bases match TRBD2. The CDR3 runs 15 amino acids, cysteine and phenylalanine included. Only CDR3 DNA is held: 45 bases, read in frame from base 1. CDR1 and CDR2, looked up from the germline V gene (reference sequence), are MNHNY and SVGAGI. Ends trimmed: V by 2 bases, J by 0 bases; bases unmatched to a gene: 4.